These 20 T cell receptor beta chains were sequenced from one sample in a study of T cell responses to AZD1222 COVID-19 vaccine. Sequencing was performed with immunoSEQ multiplex PCR; in TCRdb, only in-frame clones are kept and a portion is missing. The sample has about 150,000 clones, 92% seen once. The starting material was peripheral blood, obtained on day 0 of AZD1222 vaccination. Receptors were obtained from an adult in good health.

The chain is built from TRBV12-3 or TRBV12-4 and TRBJ2-1, with D possibly TRBD1 on 5 matching bases. This CDR3 has 13 residues. Trimming pared 6 bases from V and 7 bases from J, leaving 13 bases between. CDR3 in DNA: TGTGCCAGCAGGGATCCCAGGGCAAATGAGCAGTTCTTC. Encoded protein: CASRDPRANEQFF.

The chain is built from TRBV7-8 and TRBJ2-7; 8 positions match TRBD1. The V gene end was trimmed by 5 bases and the J gene end by 0 bases; junction bases not matched to a gene: 6. The CDR3 covers 15 residues. Germline CDR1 reads SGHVS; CDR2 reads FQNEAQ. The CDR3 nucleotides read TGTGCCAGCAGCGAGACAGGGGTTGGCTCCTACGAGCAGTACTTC. It translates to CASSETGVGSYEQYF.

V is TRBV14 and J is TRBJ1-5; no clear D gene. The CDR3 consists of 15 residues. Trimming left V 1 base short and J 1 base short, with 8 bases between. Germline V CDR1 and CDR2: SGHDN, FVKESK. CDR3 amino acids: CASSQGEGSNQPQHF. DNA for the CDR3: TGTGCCAGCAGCCAAGGGGAGGGCAGCAATCAGCCCCAGCATTTT.

The CDR3 loop is CASSLRQGNEQFF. As DNA, the CDR3 is TGTGCCAGCAGCCTCCGACAGGGAAATGAGCAGTTCTTC. The chain links TRBV5-6 to TRBJ2-1; TRBD1 matches 7 bases. CDR1 SGHDT and CDR2 YYEEEE come from the germline V gene. CDR3 length equals 13 residues. J lost 7 bases, V lost 4 bases, and 5 bases had no gene match.

The genes are TRBV2 and TRBJ1-5; D unresolved. V was cut by 4 bases and J by 4 bases, with 11 bases left in between. The germline V gene has CDR1 SNHLY and CDR2 FYNNEI. The CDR3 length is 14 residues. Here the CDR3 DNA reads TGTGCCAGCAGTGTGGGCGGCGGAAATCAGCCCCAGCATTTT. It encodes CASSVGGGNQPQHF.

The rearrangement links TRBV5-1 to TRBJ2-2, with TRBD1 identical over 7 bases. V shed 5 bases, J shed 2 bases, and the junction held 6 bases outside the gene matches. The germline V gene encodes CDR1 SGHRS and CDR2 YFSETQ. This CDR3 contains 15 residues. The DNA of the CDR3 is TGCGCCAGCAGACTAGACAGGGCTAACACCGGGGAGCTGTTTTTT. Translating gives CASRLDRANTGELFF.

The chain couples TRBV9 to TRBJ1-1, with D unresolved. The germline V and J ends were trimmed by 4 bases and 5 bases, with 12 bases remaining between them. This CDR3 comprises 13 residues. CDR1 SGDLS and CDR2 YYNGEE come from the germline V gene. This CDR3 reads CASSLGEGTEAFF. The CDR3, as DNA: TGTGCCAGCAGCCTCGGCGAGGGAACTGAAGCTTTCTTT.

The rearrangement uses TRBV27 and TRBJ2-7; D is uncertain. CDR3 length: 11 residues. V was shortened by 6 bases and J by 3 bases, with 6 bases between the two germline ends. Germline CDR1 and CDR2: MNHEY and SMNVEV (reference sequence). Here the CDR3 DNA reads TGTGCCAGCAGGACGGTCTACGAGCAGTACTTC. It translates to CASRTVYEQYF.

This clone has a single count. The chain recombines TRBV5-1 with TRBJ2-3, with 8 bases aligning to TRBD2. The J segment lost 3 bases and the V segment lost 4 bases, leaving 10 bases of the junction unmatched. This CDR3 comprises 16 residues. CDR1 is SGHRS and CDR2 is YFSETQ in the germline V gene. The CDR3 nucleotides read TGCGCCAGCAGCCGTGGGACGAGCGGGAGTACAGATACGCAGTATTTT. Encoded protein: CASSRGTSGSTDTQYF.

This chain connects TRBV6-5 to TRBJ2-1, with D perhaps matching TRBD2 (5 bases). V lost 8 bases and J 9 bases, leaving 14 bases between the germline ends. Germline loops: CDR1 MNHEY, CDR2 SVGAGI. The CDR3 runs to 12 residues. The CDR3 DNA is TGTGCCAGCCACTCTAGGGAGACTGAGCAGTTCTTC. Translated, it gives CASHSRETEQFF.

The V call is TRBV30, the J call TRBJ2-7; D is uncertain. This CDR3 has 11 amino acids. V lost 0 bases and J lost 4, with 4 bases in between. Germline CDR1 reads GTSNPN; CDR2 reads SVGIG (reference sequence). The DNA for the CDR3 is TGTGCCTGGAGTGTACTATACGAGCAGTACTTC. Residues: CAWSVLYEQYF.

As DNA, the CDR3 is TGTGCCAGCAGCCAAGACTCGGCGGACACTGAAGCTTTCTTT. It yields the protein CASSQDSADTEAFF. The rearrangement joins TRBV3-1 (or the pseudogene TRBV3-2) to TRBJ1-1; the D is unclear. The germline V gene has CDR1 LGHDT and CDR2 YNNKEL (reference sequence). The CDR3 is made up of 14 amino acids. The germline V and J ends were trimmed by 0 bases and 3 bases, with 8 bases remaining between them.

J is TRBJ2-1 and V is TRBV10-3; D gene unclear. The length of the CDR3 is 14 residues. The V gene's germline CDR1 is ENHRY and CDR2 SYGVKD. Trimming left V 2 bases short and J 7 bases short, with 12 bases between. The CDR3, as DNA: TGTGCCATCAGTGAGAGGTTCGTGGGTAATGAGCAGTTCTTC. Amino acid sequence: CAISERFVGNEQFF.

V usage is TRBV27 and J usage is TRBJ1-1; D is possibly TRBD1 (5 bases). The V and J ends lost 4 bases and 1 base respectively, with 13 bases between them. The length of the CDR3 is 15 residues. Germline V gene lookup returns CDR1 MNHEY and CDR2 SMNVEV (reference sequence). CDR3 DNA: TGTGCCAGCAGTTCCTTCATTGGGGGGAACACTGAAGCTTTCTTT. Translated: CASSSFIGGNTEAFF.

This CDR3 reads CAWRRGYNSPLHF. Here the CDR3 DNA reads TGTGCCTGGAGGAGGGGCTATAATTCACCCCTCCACTTT. The V call is TRBV30, the J call TRBJ1-6, with D possibly matching TRBD1 (5 bases). The CDR3 loop spans 13 amino acids. Germline V CDR1 and CDR2: GTSNPN, SVGIG (reference sequence). The ends were cut back, 3 bases at V and 3 bases at J, with 6 bases in the middle.

This chain uses TRBV30 with TRBJ1-5, with TRBD1 matching over 8 bases. V shed 2 bases, J shed 1 base, and the junction held 7 bases outside the gene matches. CDR3 length: 16 amino acids. Germline V gives CDR1 GTSNPN, CDR2 SVGIG (reference sequence). CDR3 protein: CAWSPYQGASNQPQHF. The CDR3 bases are TGTGCCTGGAGTCCATACCAGGGGGCGAGCAATCAGCCCCAGCATTTT.

The chain employs TRBV19 and TRBJ1-2; TRBD1 is a possible D gene (5 bases). Trimming stripped 3 bases from V and 6 bases from J, with 20 bases between. CDR3 length: 16 amino acids. The germline gives CDR1 LNHDA, CDR2 SQIVND (reference sequence). The CDR3 protein is CASSIPTEFWAHGYTF. The CDR3 bases are TGTGCCAGTAGTATCCCGACAGAATTTTGGGCTCATGGCTACACCTTC.

V is TRBV10-3 and J is TRBJ2-2, with TRBD1 matching 10 bases. With V trimmed by 8 bases and J by 6 bases, 3 bases remained unmatched. In germline, CDR1 is ENHRY, CDR2 SYGVKD. This CDR3 comprises 13 residues. The chain's CDR3 is CAIWTGGPGELFF. The CDR3, as DNA: TGTGCCATCTGGACAGGGGGGCCCGGGGAGCTGTTTTTT.

The genes are TRBV6-5 and TRBJ1-2, with D hard to call. The V end was cut by 8 bases, the J end by 0 bases, with 13 bases between. Germline lookup yields CDR1 MNHEY and CDR2 SVGAGI. The CDR3 extends over 14 amino acids. CDR3 DNA: TGTGCCAGCTTTTGGTCGCCCCCTAACTATGGCTACACCTTC. Translating gives CASFWSPPNYGYTF.

In this sample, this clone turned up a few times. The V call is TRBV12-3 or TRBV12-4, the J call TRBJ1-1; tentatively, D is TRBD1 (5 bases). The V gene lost 3 bases and the J gene lost 12 bases, with 14 bases spanning the gap. CDR3 length: 12 residues. CDR3 amino acids: CASSFQGFGSFF. The CDR3 region has the DNA TGTGCCAGCAGTTTTCAGGGATTTGGGTCTTTCTTT.